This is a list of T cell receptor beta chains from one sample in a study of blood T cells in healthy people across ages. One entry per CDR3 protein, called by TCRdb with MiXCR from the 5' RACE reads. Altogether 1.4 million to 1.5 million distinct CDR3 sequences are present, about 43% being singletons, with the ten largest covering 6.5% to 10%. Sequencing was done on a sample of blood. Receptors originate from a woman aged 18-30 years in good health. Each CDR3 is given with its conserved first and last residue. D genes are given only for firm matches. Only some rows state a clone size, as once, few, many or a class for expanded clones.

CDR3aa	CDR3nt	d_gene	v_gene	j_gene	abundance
CSASKPAYEQYF	TGCAGTGCTAGCAAGCCGGCGTACGAGCAGTACTTC	-	TRBV20-1	TRBJ2-7	-
CAISDPVYGPGYTGELFF	TGTGCCATCAGTGATCCGGTCTATGGGCCAGGGTATACCGGGGAGCTGTTTTTT	-	TRBV10-3	TRBJ2-2	-
CASSLGDYNNEQFF	TGTGCCAGCAGTTTGGGGGACTATAACAATGAGCAGTTCTTC	TRBD2	TRBV28	TRBJ2-1	few
CASSLGGSGNQNIQYF	TGTGCCAGCAGCTTAGGTGGGTCCGGCAATCAAAACATTCAGTACTTC	-	TRBV7-8	TRBJ2-4	-
CASSQIPGLAGSDTQYF	TGCGCCAGCAGCCAGATACCGGGACTAGCGGGATCAGATACGCAGTATTTT	TRBD2	TRBV4-1	TRBJ2-3	few
CASSPSSKDTQYF	TGTGCCAGCAGCCCCTCGAGCAAAGATACGCAGTATTTT	-	TRBV7-6	TRBJ2-3	few
CASSEGGGHYGYTF	TGTGCCAGCAGTGAAGGGGGGGGACACTATGGCTACACCTTC	-	TRBV2	TRBJ1-2	-
CSAIGGQGHSYEQYF	TGCAGCGCTATCGGAGGACAGGGCCACTCCTACGAGCAGTACTTC	TRBD1	TRBV29-1	TRBJ2-7	-
CASSDRVDTQYF	TGTGCCAGCAGTGACAGGGTCGATACGCAGTATTTT	TRBD1	TRBV6-5	TRBJ2-3	few
CARLNRGTEAFF	TGTGCCAGACTTAACCGGGGCACTGAAGCTTTCTTT	-	TRBV2	TRBJ1-1	-
CSAPPQGNSPLHF	TGCAGTGCTCCCCCACAGGGAAATTCACCCCTCCACTTT	-	TRBV20-1	TRBJ1-6	-
CSARGTGDGTEAFF	TGCAGTGCTAGAGGGACAGGGGACGGCACTGAAGCTTTCTTT	TRBD1	TRBV20-1	TRBJ1-1	-
CASSLAVYGRAPTDTQYF	TGCGCCAGCAGCTTGGCCGTGTACGGGAGGGCTCCCACAGATACGCAGTATTTT	TRBD2	TRBV5-1	TRBJ2-3	-
CASNGEGPQSGYTF	TGTGCCAGCAACGGGGAGGGTCCACAATCTGGCTACACCTTC	-	TRBV2	TRBJ1-2	few
CASSSPRRGTSSADTQYF	TGTGCCAGCAGCTCTCCTCGTCGGGGAACTAGCAGCGCAGATACGCAGTATTTT	-	TRBV9	TRBJ2-3	-
CASSLAASGGITDTQYF	TGTGCCAGCAGCTTGGCGGCTAGCGGGGGAATCACAGATACGCAGTATTTT	TRBD2	TRBV5-6	TRBJ2-3	-
CASSLEKGSNQPQHF	TGCGCCAGCAGCTTGGAAAAGGGTAGCAATCAGCCCCAGCATTTT	-	TRBV5-1	TRBJ1-5	-
CAGSYSSSLGEQYF	TGTGCCGGCAGTTACTCTTCCTCCCTAGGCGAGCAGTACTTC	-	TRBV6-2/TRBV6-3	TRBJ2-7	-
CASSLDGRLETQYF	TGTGCCAGCAGTTTAGATGGGCGTCTGGAGACCCAGTACTTC	-	TRBV28	TRBJ2-5	-